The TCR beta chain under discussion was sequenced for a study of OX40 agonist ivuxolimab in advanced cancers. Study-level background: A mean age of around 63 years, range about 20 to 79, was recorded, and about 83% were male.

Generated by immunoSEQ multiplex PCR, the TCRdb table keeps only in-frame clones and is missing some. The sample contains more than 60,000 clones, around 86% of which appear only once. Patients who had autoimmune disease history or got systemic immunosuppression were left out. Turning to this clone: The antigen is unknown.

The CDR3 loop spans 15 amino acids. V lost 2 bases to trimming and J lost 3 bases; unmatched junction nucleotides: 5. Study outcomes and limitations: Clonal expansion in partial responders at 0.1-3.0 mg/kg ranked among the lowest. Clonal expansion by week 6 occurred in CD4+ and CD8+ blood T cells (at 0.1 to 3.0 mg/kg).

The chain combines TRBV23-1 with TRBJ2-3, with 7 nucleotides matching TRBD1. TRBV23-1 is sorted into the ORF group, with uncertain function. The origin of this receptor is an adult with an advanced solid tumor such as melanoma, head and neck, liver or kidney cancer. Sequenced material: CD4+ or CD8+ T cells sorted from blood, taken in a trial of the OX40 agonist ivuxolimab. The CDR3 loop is CASSQRDRLTDTQYF. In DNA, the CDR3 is TGCGCCAGCAGTCAAAGGGACAGACTTACAGATACGCAGTATTTT.